This T cell receptor (beta chain) comes out of a study of early stage breast cancer tumors. Whole-study results and caveats: Chain pairing and CD4, CD8 or FOXP3 expression were not captured.

As for this clone: The antigen remains unidentified. Mismatch with germline at one junction end may stem from a read error.

This CDR3 has 15 amino acids. CDR1 MNHNS and CDR2 SASEGT come from the germline V gene. Using immunoSEQ multiplex PCR, the repertoire was profiled, and TCRdb retains in-frame clones only, with some absent. This table holds thousands of clones, 77% found once. The receptor comes from a person in their sixties with breast cancer. The chain is built from TRBV6-1 and TRBJ1-3, with no clear D. Sequencing was carried out using normal breast tissue next to the tumor. The chain's CDR3 is CASSEGSGPGSTIYF. CDR3 nucleotide sequence: TGTGCCAGCAGTGAAGGGTCGGGCCCTGGAAGCACCATATATTTT.